A selection of T cell receptor beta chains follows, all from one sample in a study of shared clonotypes between healthy human individuals. Libraries were prepared by immunoSEQ multiplex PCR; TCRdb keeps only in-frame clonotypes and omits some of them. The sample gives some 2 million clones, 90% to 95% of which show up once; 0.1% to 0.15% is in the top ten. Input material: naive CD4+ T cells sorted from blood. These receptors all stem from a man in his late teens or twenties in good health. The CDR3 runs from the conserved cysteine through the conserved F or W. A D gene is named only where the DNA matches it firmly.

d_call	j_call	v_call	cdr3_nt	cdr3_aa
-	TRBJ2-7	TRBV7-9	TGTGCCAGCAGCTTAGCGGTATTATCCTACGAGCAGTACTTC	CASSLAVLSYEQYF
-	TRBJ2-5	TRBV28	TGTGCCAGCGGTCAACAGGGATACCAAGAGACCCAGTACTTC	CASGQQGYQETQYF
-	TRBJ1-5	TRBV6-6	TGTGCCAGCACCAACAAGGGTGGTCAGCCCCAGCATTTT	CASTNKGGQPQHF
TRBD2	TRBJ2-3	TRBV13	TGTGCCAGCAGCTCCACCCCGGGACTAGCGGGTCACACAGATACGCAGTATTTT	CASSSTPGLAGHTDTQYF
-	TRBJ1-5	TRBV6-1	TGTGCCAGCACTGCCGGGACGGTGGGGTTAACCCAGCATTTT	CASTAGTVGLTQHF
TRBD2	TRBJ2-7	TRBV10-3	TGTGCCATCAGTAAACTAGCGGGGGGGCCCCACGAGCAGTACTTC	CAISKLAGGPHEQYF
TRBD2	TRBJ2-2	TRBV6-5	TGTGCCAGCAGTTATCGGACTAGCGGGAGCACCGGGGAGCTGTTTTTT	CASSYRTSGSTGELFF
TRBD1	TRBJ2-3	TRBV2	TGTGCCAGCAGTGACCCCGGGACAGGGGCGATGAATACGCAGTATTTT	CASSDPGTGAMNTQYF
-	TRBJ1-5	TRBV18	TGTGCCAGCTCACCAGAGGGGGTGACTCAGCCCCAGCATTTT	CASSPEGVTQPQHF
-	TRBJ2-2	TRBV7-9	TGTGCCAGCCTTAACCGGACCGGGGCGGGCCTTGTCGGCGCCGGGGAGCTGTTTTTT	CASLNRTGAGLVGAGELFF
-	TRBJ1-5	TRBV5-1	TGCGCCAGCAGCTTAGGAGGGCCAAATCAGCCCCAGCATTTT	CASSLGGPNQPQHF